The sample holds a few counts of the clone carrying this TCR beta chain. The antigen is not known. These data originate in a study of regulatory T cells in long-lasting Graves disease. General observations from the study: Because few samples were included, accuracy may have been lower.

This CDR3 spans 15 amino acids. Trimming removed 0 bases from V and 4 bases from J, with 11 bases in between. Germline CDR1 reads MGHRA; CDR2 reads YSYEKL. iRepertoire HTBI primers and Arm-PCR of CDR3 regions built TCR beta libraries. Per the authors' pipeline: The identification of 55 to 70 TRBV and roughly 15 TRBJ segments was made across samples. TCRdb reanalysed the multiplex PCR reads using MiXCR and keeps one entry per CDR3 protein. TCRdb's processing, not the authors', yielded these V and J calls. This table holds 360,000 or so distinct CDR3 sequences, about 11% found once. Time point defined: newly diagnosed GD, antithyroid drugs for less than 3 months. Isolated PBMC RNA provided the starting material for the TCR library. This sample was shared with a second study, whose subject was T cells in Graves' hyperthyroidism and ophthalmopathy.

The specimen comprised peripheral blood mononuclear cells (PBMCs), sampled at new diagnosis, from a patient treated with antithyroid drugs. The sequence derives from a young woman with Graves disease. V and J are TRBV4-1 and TRBJ2-3; D possibly corresponds to TRBD2 (6 bases). Here the CDR3 reads CASSQEGRTADTQYF. The CDR3 DNA follows: TGCGCCAGCAGCCAAGAGGGGAGGACCGCAGATACGCAGTATTTT.